This passage covers 20 T cell receptor beta chains from one sample sequenced in a study of T cell changes during pregnancy in multiple sclerosis (dated by TCRdb to between 2017 and 2020). The library was obtained by the immunoSEQ multiplex PCR assay. TCRdb provides this immuneACCESS table in a form limited to in-frame rearrangements. Some clones are lacking; in checked studies, under half of them reflect an unresolved V gene, and why the rest are absent is not known. Counted in this sample were 65,000 to 75,000 clones; roughly 92% of them appeared once. Approximately 2.8% of the sample is taken by the ten largest. Sequences were derived from CD8+ T cells from peripheral blood mononuclear cells, sampled in the third trimester of pregnancy. All receptors derive from a female donor in good health, enrolled as a control in a pregnancy study.

The V call is TRBV7-2, the J call TRBJ1-5; 7 bases are shared with TRBD1. The CDR3 is made up of 15 amino acids. The germline gives CDR1 SGHTA, CDR2 FQGNSA. Trimming at V came to 4 bases and at J to 7 bases, leaving 10 bases not matched to a gene. The CDR3: CASSSEGAQRQPQHF. Here the CDR3 DNA reads TGTGCCAGCAGCTCCGAGGGGGCCCAAAGGCAGCCCCAGCATTTT. The variable domain in full, completed from reference TRBV7-2 and TRBJ1-5, reads GAGVSQSPSNKVTEKGKDVELRCDPISGHTALYWYRQSLGQGLEFLIYFQGNSAPDKSGLPSDRFSAERTGGSVSTLTIQRTQQEDSAVYLCASSSEGAQRQPQHFGDGTRLSIL.

J is TRBJ2-7 and V is TRBV30; unclear D gene. The CDR3 sequence is 11 residues long. Germline assignment: CDR1 GTSNPN and CDR2 SVGIG (reference sequence). The ends were cut back, 4 bases at V and 3 bases at J, with 7 bases in the middle. DNA of the CDR3: TGTGCCTGGAAAAACAGCTACGAGCAGTACTTC. Residues: CAWKNSYEQYF.

The chain uses TRBV27 and TRBJ1-1; D might be TRBD1 (5 bases). This CDR3 is built from 12 residues. CDR1 MNHEY and CDR2 SMNVEV come from the germline V gene (reference sequence). Trimming removed 4 bases from V and 9 bases from J, with 12 bases in between. The CDR3 DNA sequence: TGTGCCAGCAGTTCAGGAGGGGTTAAAGCTTTCTTT. It encodes CASSSGGVKAFF.

This clone was recorded once. The chain joins TRBV7-2 to TRBJ2-7, with D maybe TRBD2 (6 bases). The V and J ends lost 1 base and 6 bases respectively, with 7 bases between them. Germline V gives CDR1 SGHTA, CDR2 FQGNSA. The CDR3 covers 12 residues. The CDR3 here is CASSLGGVEQYF. CDR3 coding DNA: TGTGCCAGCAGCTTAGGGGGGGTCGAGCAGTACTTC.

This chain uses TRBV4-2 with TRBJ1-2; 8 positions agree with TRBD1. The V gene's germline CDR1 is LGHNA and CDR2 YNFKEQ. There are 15 residues in the CDR3. J gave up 4 bases and V 0 bases, and 4 bases lay outside the gene matches. CDR3 sequence: CASSQEAGGGYGYTF. CDR3 DNA sequence: TGTGCCAGCAGCCAAGAAGCAGGGGGCGGCTATGGCTACACCTTC.

This clone has only a few counts. The chain recombines TRBV30 with TRBJ1-1; D uncertain. There are 16 residues in the CDR3. Germline V lookup: CDR1 GTSNPN, CDR2 SVGIG (reference sequence). V dropped 0 bases and J dropped 1 base, with 15 bases sitting between them. CDR3 protein: CAWSVKVATRNTEAFF. Written as DNA, the CDR3 is TGTGCCTGGAGTGTAAAGGTTGCGACTCGGAACACTGAAGCTTTCTTT. The full variable domain, rest sourced from reference TRBV30 and TRBJ1-1, is SQTIHQWPATLVQPVGSPLSLECTVEGTSNPNLYWYRQAAGRGLQLLFYSVGIGQISSEVPQNLSASRPQDRQFILSSKKLLLSDSGFYLCAWSVKVATRNTEAFFGQGTRLTVV.

The chain joins TRBV4-2 to TRBJ1-6, with a tentative D call TRBD1 (6 bases). Germline values: CDR1 LGHNA, CDR2 YNFKEQ. The germline V and J ends were trimmed by 3 bases and 7 bases, with 13 bases remaining between them. The CDR3 has 15 amino acids. The DNA of the CDR3 is TGTGCCAGCAGCCAGGGGTACAGGGACAATTCACCCCTCCACTTT. Its protein product is CASSQGYRDNSPLHF.

The chain joins TRBV11-3 to TRBJ2-1; D ambiguous. The germline V gene encodes CDR1 SGHNT and CDR2 YENEEA. V lost 3 bases and J lost 7, with 7 bases in between. The CDR3 totals 12 residues. Written as DNA, the CDR3 is TGTGCCAGCAGCTTTGTTTTAAATGAGCAGTTCTTC. Its translation: CASSFVLNEQFF.

The chain carries TRBV27 and TRBJ1-1; tentatively, D is TRBD1 (6 bases). Looked up from germline, CDR1 is MNHEY and CDR2 is SMNVEV (reference sequence). There are 11 residues in the CDR3. Trimming cost V 5 bases and J 8 bases, with 9 bases left between them. CDR3 loop: CASSAGAEAFF. For the CDR3, the DNA is TGTGCCAGCAGTGCAGGGGCAGAAGCTTTCTTT.

The chain carries TRBV7-9 and TRBJ2-7; no definite D call. CDR1 and CDR2 from the germline V gene are SEHNR and FQNEAQ (reference sequence). The V gene lost 0 bases and the J gene lost 6 bases, with 6 bases spanning the gap. This CDR3 contains 12 residues. The CDR3 protein is CASSLARPEQYF. The CDR3 bases are TGTGCCAGCAGCTTAGCCCGTCCCGAGCAGTACTTC.

The V and J genes are TRBV27 and TRBJ1-1; 8 bases are shared with TRBD1. The CDR3 covers 13 residues. V was clipped by 6 bases and J by 0 bases; unmatched bases: 0. Germline V gene lookup returns CDR1 MNHEY and CDR2 SMNVEV (reference sequence). As DNA, the CDR3 is TGTGCCAGCAGGACAGGGGTGAACACTGAAGCTTTCTTT. This gives the protein CASRTGVNTEAFF.

The chain couples TRBV13 to TRBJ2-5; 8 bases are shared with TRBD1. Germline loops: CDR1 PRHDT, CDR2 FYEKMQ (reference sequence). There are 13 residues in the CDR3. Germline trimming cut 6 bases from V and 7 bases from J; bases unmatched to any gene: 7. Here the CDR3 reads CASRHDRGGTQYF. CDR3 nucleotide sequence: TGTGCCAGCAGACACGACAGGGGAGGGACCCAGTACTTC.

The rearrangement joins TRBV5-1 to TRBJ1-4; D not certain. Looked up from germline, CDR1 is SGHRS and CDR2 is YFSETQ. CDR3 length equals 15 residues. V was trimmed by 5 bases and J by 0 bases, leaving 11 bases between them. CDR3 sequence reads: CASRFNRATNEKLFF. CDR3 in DNA: TGCGCCAGCAGATTTAACAGAGCAACTAATGAAAAACTGTTTTTT.

This chain joins TRBV27 and TRBJ2-1; the D gene is possibly TRBD2 (6 bases). The germline gives CDR1 MNHEY, CDR2 SMNVEV (reference sequence). V lost 3 bases and J lost 9, with 21 bases in between. The CDR3 spans 16 residues. The CDR3 protein is CASSLGFETRVSEQFF. DNA of the CDR3: TGTGCCAGCAGTTTGGGGTTTGAGACTAGAGTATCTGAGCAGTTCTTC.

This chain connects TRBV29-1 to TRBJ2-6; D gene ambiguous. With 0 bases removed from V and 2 bases from J, the gap between germline ends came to 17 bases. The V gene's germline CDR1 is SQVTM and CDR2 ANQGSEA. The CDR3 length is 18 residues. The DNA of the CDR3 is TGCAGCGTTGAAGAAGATGCGAGGAATCCCCCTGGGGCCAACGTCCTGACTTTC. This sequence encodes CSVEEDARNPPGANVLTF. Supplemented by reference TRBV29-1 and TRBJ2-6, the full variable domain reads SAVISQKPSRDICQRGTSLTIQCQVDSQVTMMFWYRQQPGQSLTLIATANQGSEATYESGFVIDKFPISRPNLTFSTLTVSNMSPEDSSIYLCSVEEDARNPPGANVLTFGAGSRLTVL.

V usage is TRBV28 and J usage is TRBJ1-1, with no clear D. The length of the CDR3 is 12 residues. V gave up 8 bases and J gave up 2 bases, with 9 bases separating them. From germline, CDR1 is MDHEN and CDR2 SYDVKM. CDR3 loop: CASRDSNTEAFF. The CDR3 DNA reads as TGTGCCAGCCGAGATAGTAACACTGAAGCTTTCTTT.

This clone was counted once. V and J are TRBV9 and TRBJ2-1; 12 bases line up with TRBD2. Germline CDR1 and CDR2: SGDLS and YYNGEE. This CDR3 is 18 amino acids long. V lost 2 bases to trimming and J lost 9 bases; unmatched junction nucleotides: 15. DNA of the CDR3: TGTGCCAGCAGCGTGGCAGGACTAGCGGGGACCCTCCGCCTTGAGCAGTTCTTC. It specifies CASSVAGLAGTLRLEQFF.

The chain uses TRBV4-3 and TRBJ1-2; TRBD1 agrees at 7 bases. From germline, CDR1 is LGHNA and CDR2 YSLEER. The CDR3 runs 15 residues. The V segment lost 0 bases and the J segment 8 bases; nucleotides outside the gene matches: 9. This CDR3 is CASSQDLETGRGYTF. As DNA, the CDR3 is TGCGCCAGCAGCCAAGATCTTGAGACAGGGAGAGGCTACACCTTC.

V usage is TRBV27 and J usage is TRBJ2-2; TRBD2 is a possible D gene (6 bases). Germline V gene sequence: CDR1 MNHEY, CDR2 SMNVEV (reference sequence). Trimming removed 2 bases from V and 3 bases from J, with 16 bases in between. The CDR3 has 17 residues. CDR3 residues: CASSLGTSQGYTGELFF. In DNA, the CDR3 is TGTGCCAGCAGTTTAGGAACTAGCCAAGGGTACACCGGGGAGCTGTTTTTT.

V gene TRBV11-2 combines with J gene TRBJ1-1; no firm D call. CDR3 size: 13 residues. In germline, CDR1 is SGHAT, CDR2 FQNNGV. Trimming cost V 3 bases and J 11 bases, with 16 bases left between them. This chain's CDR3 is CASSFTTSSDAFF. CDR3 nucleotide sequence: TGTGCCAGCAGCTTCACGACAAGTTCAGACGCTTTCTTT.